The 11 T cell receptor beta chains below all came from one sample that was sequenced in a study of technical replicates of blood from several donors (TCRdb year 2017). To prepare the library, the immunoSEQ multiplex PCR assay was applied. TCRdb re-hosts the immuneACCESS table, in-frame sequences only. Its copies lack some clones; in the studies checked, an unresolved V gene accounts for under half of them, and the cause for the rest is not known. This sample gives more than 90,000 clones in total; about 96% of them show up just once. Approximately 0.25% of the sample goes to the ten largest clones. Sequenced sample: T cells isolated from PBMCs. These receptors originate from a human donor in good health.

CDR3 protein: CATSRVTWDRGPSDTQYF. The CDR3 DNA follows: TGTGCCACCAGCAGAGTGACGTGGGACAGGGGACCCTCGGATACGCAGTATTTT. V and J are TRBV15 and TRBJ2-3; 10 bases match TRBD1. Looked up from germline, CDR1 is LNHNV and CDR2 is YYDKDF (reference sequence). V lost 1 base and J lost 6; bases outside the gene matches: 13. The CDR3 totals 18 residues.

This clone has only one observation. J is TRBJ1-3 and V is TRBV30; the D is unclear. The V and J ends lost 0 bases and 2 bases respectively, with 8 bases between them. The germline CDR1 and CDR2 sequences are GTSNPN and SVGIG (reference sequence). This CDR3 is built from 14 residues. In nucleotides, the CDR3 is TGTGCCTGGAGTGTAGGGAGCCCTGGAAACACCATATATTTT. Translation gives CAWSVGSPGNTIYF.

The chain uses TRBV12-5 and TRBJ1-2; maybe TRBD1 (6 bases). V was pared by 6 bases and J by 7 bases, with 9 bases between. This CDR3 has 11 residues. The germline gives CDR1 LGHNT, CDR2 FRNRAP. In DNA, the CDR3 is TGTGCTAGTGGGGGGGCTATTGGCTACACCTTC. As protein: CASGGAIGYTF.

This chain connects TRBV9 to TRBJ1-3; TRBD1 might be the D (5 bases). Trimming left V 3 bases short and J 5 bases short, with 15 bases between. The CDR3 spans 15 residues. Germline-derived CDR1 and CDR2 are SGDLS and YYNGEE. CDR3 in DNA: TGTGCCAGCAGCGGGGGGGAGTTTCTCCGAAACACCATATATTTT. Its translation: CASSGGEFLRNTIYF.

V usage is TRBV6-5 and J usage is TRBJ2-7; TRBD2 might be the D (5 bases). Trimming left V 5 bases short and J 4 bases short, with 12 bases between. The CDR3 covers 13 residues. Germline loops: CDR1 MNHEY, CDR2 SVGAGI. DNA for the CDR3: TGTGCCAGCAGTCCCGGGGAGAGATACGAGCAGTACTTC. Its translation: CASSPGERYEQYF.

The chain has TRBV29-1 and TRBJ2-7; 8 nucleotides agree with TRBD1. The germline V gene encodes CDR1 SQVTM and CDR2 ANQGSEA. Trimming removed 7 bases from V and 3 bases from J; junction bases left unmatched: 8. CDR3 size: 13 residues. The CDR3 coding sequence is TGCAGCGCCACTGGACAGGGAAGCTACGAGCAGTACTTC. This translates into CSATGQGSYEQYF.

This clone appeared once. This sequence joins TRBV5-1 and TRBJ2-7, with TRBD2 matching 8 bases. The CDR3 covers 16 residues. The V and J ends lost 4 bases and 3 bases, in that order; junction bases with no gene match: 12. The germline gives CDR1 SGHRS, CDR2 YFSETQ. The CDR3 region is CASSPGLASSLYEQYF. CDR3 DNA: TGCGCCAGCAGCCCCGGACTAGCCTCTTCTCTCTACGAGCAGTACTTC.

The rearrangement joins TRBV18 to TRBJ1-1; maybe TRBD1 (5 bases). V lost 3 bases and J lost 6, with 11 bases in between. The CDR3 totals 13 residues. The germline V gene has CDR1 KGHSH and CDR2 LQKENI. In DNA, the CDR3 is TGTGCCAGCTCACCTGAAATAGGGGCTGAAGCTTTCTTT. This translates into CASSPEIGAEAFF.

The chain employs TRBV18 and TRBJ1-5, with D possibly TRBD1 on 5 matching bases. Germline CDR1 KGHSH, CDR2 LQKENI. V lost 3 bases and J 0 bases, leaving 30 bases between the germline ends. This CDR3 contains 22 residues. The DNA of the CDR3 is TGTGCCAGCTCACCCTTGAGAATTATCTCGACCGGGGGTCGATATAGCAATCAGCCCCAGCATTTT. This codes for CASSPLRIISTGGRYSNQPQHF.

The V call is TRBV7-9, the J call TRBJ2-3; no clear D gene. The germline CDR1 and CDR2 sequences are SEHNR and FQNEAQ (reference sequence). This CDR3 has 15 residues. V lost 2 bases and J lost 2, with 11 bases in between. Here the CDR3 DNA reads TGTGCCAGCAGCTTATATTCTACCCCCACAGATACGCAGTATTTT. Protein sequence: CASSLYSTPTDTQYF.

J is TRBJ1-3 and V is TRBV25-1; D may be TRBD1 (6 bases). From germline, CDR1 is MGHDK and CDR2 SYGVNS. The CDR3 extends over 15 amino acids. Trimming took off 1 base at V and 0 bases at J, with 7 bases between the two ends. The CDR3 protein is CASSEWGLSGNTIYF. Written as DNA, the CDR3 is TGTGCCAGCAGTGAATGGGGGCTCTCTGGAAACACCATATATTTT.